The text below deals with one TCR beta chain. Its antigen is currently not known. No base-level quality is on record; no much larger clone is a single base apart. The data were obtained in a study of T-cell memory formation after mild COVID-19 (dated by TCRdb to the early 2020s). Regarding the complete study: TCR sequence clusters from the two donors were largely donor specific. Two young, previously healthy adult volunteers, one female and one male, were included in the cohort. Longitudinal TCRalpha and TCRbeta repertoire sequencing tracked T-cell clones expanding and contracting after mild COVID-19 in two donors. What the authors observed across the whole study: The detection of some responding clones in pre-infection memory suggests that pre-existing cross-reactive memory T cells joined the SARS-CoV-2 response. Balanced CD4/CD8 phenotypes were observed for clones contracting from day 15 to 85, whereas a bias towards CD4+ was observed for a second wave of clones expanding from day 15 to 37. SARS-CoV-2 specificity of the second-wave clones peaking on day 37 was not confirmed. The study included only a couple of mild cases, and larger cohorts that include severe cases with pre-infection samples were judged to be necessary. Contracting CD4+ clones turned up mainly in the CM and EM memory subsets, whereas EMRA was where CD8+ clones were enriched.

The data were produced on an Illumina NovaSeq 6000. TCRalpha and TCRbeta cDNA libraries were built by 5'RACE with constant-segment primers, adding sample barcodes and unique molecular identifiers. Trizol reagent was used to extract RNA from every sample. Library amplification was performed in two PCR steps, and a second sample barcode and Illumina TruSeq adapters were introduced in the second step. Sequencing of libraries was performed on an Illumina NovaSeq with 2 x 150 bp paired-end reads. The original pipeline was this. Demultiplexing of reads and collapsing into UMI-guided consensus sequences were performed with migec v1.2.7. Using mixcr v2.1.11, the UMI consensuses were aligned to TRA and TRB V and J templates and assembled into clonotypes. Expanded or contracted clonotypes were those called significant by both edgeR and NoisET, with noise models trained on biological replicates. For edgeR calls, the thresholds were a false discovery rate-adjusted p below 0.01 and a log2 fold-change of 1. PCA with hierarchical clustering of max-normalized trajectories of the 1000 most abundant clonotypes was used as exploratory dynamics analysis. Each responding clone was given a CD4 or CD8 phenotype based on the CD4+ and CD8+ repertoires, which had been sequenced separately. TCRdb trimmed public reads at Q25 via fastp, called clones via MiXCR and kept in-frame beta chains. Each CDR3 protein gets just one entry, which takes the most common genes and DNA from the rows behind it. The V and J calls reflect TCRdb's pipeline rather than the authors' work. This sample gives around 190,000 distinct CDR3 sequences in total; approximately 17% of them show up just once. The top ten clones comprise 3.5% to 5% of the sample.

A distance of 5 bases separates the germline ends of V and J, which lose 0 bases and 6 bases respectively. Looking up the germline V gene yields CDR1 LGHNA and CDR2 YSLEER. The CDR3 goes from the cysteine to the phenylalanine over 13 residues. Solely the CDR3 DNA is kept, with 39 bases framed from the first base. Ficoll-Paque density gradient centrifugation was used to isolate PBMCs. This receptor was obtained from a man between 18 and 29 years old who had mild COVID-19 (a few samples of this study predate the infection). The sample titles of this study are shuffled in the database, so cell type and time point are left out; the donor was told from shared clones. Sequencing used PBMCs or a T cell subset sorted from them (not recorded which). The chain was built from TRBV4-3 and TRBJ1-4, with the D gene not confidently named. The CDR3 reads as follows: CASSQDTHEKLFF. The nucleotide sequence is TGCGCCAGCAGCCAAGATACCCATGAAAAACTGTTTTTT.